This T cell receptor beta chain was obtained from a study of vaccination and CD4 T cells after COVID-19. The wider study: Post-vaccination specimens were collected at a median of roughly 78 days following dose two (range 14 to 241).

Once obtained from cultured CD4+ T cells, the DNA was sequenced using the Oncomine TCR Beta short-read assay. MiXCR, applied by TCRdb to the PCR reads, yields one record per CDR3 protein. The table lists 11,000 or so distinct CDR3 sequences, 46% of them singletons. This sample's treatment: approximately nine-day PBMC culture with coronavirus spike peptide pools or control peptides (ViraFEST assay). ViraFEST grew antigen-specific T cells using peptide pools, then sequenced TCRs. This clonotype turned up a few times. What it binds is unknown. V shed 5 bases, J shed 1 base, and the junction held 23 bases outside the gene matches. Germline V gene sequence: CDR1 SGHTA, CDR2 FQGNSA. The length of the CDR3 is 22 residues.

The chain recombines TRBV7-2 with TRBJ2-7; 13 bases map to TRBD2. Sequences were obtained from CD4+ T cells from blood, cultured in vitro. The clonotype comes from a human donor who had recovered from COVID-19. The CDR3 sequence is CASSRSYPGFPGLAGLSYEQYF. DNA for the CDR3: TGTGCCAGCAGCCGTTCTTACCCCGGCTTCCCGGGACTAGCGGGGCTATCCTACGAGCAGTACTTC. The entire variable domain, with the rest obtained from reference TRBV7-2 and TRBJ2-7, is as follows: GAGVSQSPSNKVTEKGKDVELRCDPISGHTALYWYRQSLGQGLEFLIYFQGNSAPDKSGLPSDRFSAERTGGSVSTLTIQRTQQEDSAVYLCASSRSYPGFPGLAGLSYEQYFGPGTRLTVT.